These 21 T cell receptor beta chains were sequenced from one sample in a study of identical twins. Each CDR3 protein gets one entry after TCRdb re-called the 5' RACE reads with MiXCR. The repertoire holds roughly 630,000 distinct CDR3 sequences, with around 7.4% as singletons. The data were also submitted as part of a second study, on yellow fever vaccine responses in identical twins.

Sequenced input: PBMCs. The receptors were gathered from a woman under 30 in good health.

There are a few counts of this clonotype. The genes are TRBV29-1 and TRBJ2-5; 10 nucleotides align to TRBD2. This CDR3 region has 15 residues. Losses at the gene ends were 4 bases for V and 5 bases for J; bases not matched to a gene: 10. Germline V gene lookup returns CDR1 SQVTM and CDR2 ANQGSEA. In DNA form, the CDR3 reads TGCAGCGTTGCCGGGCTAGCGGGAGTTGTGGAGACCCAGTACTTC. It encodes CSVAGLAGVVETQYF. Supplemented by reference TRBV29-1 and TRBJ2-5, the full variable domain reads SAVISQKPSRDICQRGTSLTIQCQVDSQVTMMFWYRQQPGQSLTLIATANQGSEATYESGFVIDKFPISRPNLTFSTLTVSNMSPEDSSIYLCSVAGLAGVVETQYFGPGTRLLVL.

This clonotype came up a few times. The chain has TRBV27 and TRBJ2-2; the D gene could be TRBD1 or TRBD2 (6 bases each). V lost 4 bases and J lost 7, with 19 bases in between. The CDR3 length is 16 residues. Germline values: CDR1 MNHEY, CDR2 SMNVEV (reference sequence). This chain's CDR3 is CASSSRYGGGSGELFF. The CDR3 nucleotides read TGTGCCAGCAGTTCCCGATACGGGGGCGGAAGCGGGGAGCTGTTTTTT.

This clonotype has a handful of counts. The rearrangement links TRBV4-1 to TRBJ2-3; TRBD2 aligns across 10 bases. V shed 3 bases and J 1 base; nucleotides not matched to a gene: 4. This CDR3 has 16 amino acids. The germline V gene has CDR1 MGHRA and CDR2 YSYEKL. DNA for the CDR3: TGCGCCAGCAGCCAGTTCACTAGCGGGGGCACAGATACGCAGTATTTT. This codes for CASSQFTSGGTDTQYF.

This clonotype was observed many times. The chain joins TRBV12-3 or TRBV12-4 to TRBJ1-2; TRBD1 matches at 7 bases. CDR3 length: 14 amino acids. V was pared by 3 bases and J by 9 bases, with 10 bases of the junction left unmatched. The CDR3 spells CASSFAGGGTSYTF. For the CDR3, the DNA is TGTGCCAGCAGTTTTGCAGGGGGTGGGACGAGCTACACCTTC.

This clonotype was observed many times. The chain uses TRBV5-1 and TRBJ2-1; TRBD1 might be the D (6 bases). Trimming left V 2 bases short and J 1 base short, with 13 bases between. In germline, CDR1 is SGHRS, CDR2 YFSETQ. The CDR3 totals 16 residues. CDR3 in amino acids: CASSFTQGKSYNEQFF. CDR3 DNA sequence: TGCGCCAGCAGCTTCACACAGGGAAAGTCCTACAATGAGCAGTTCTTC.

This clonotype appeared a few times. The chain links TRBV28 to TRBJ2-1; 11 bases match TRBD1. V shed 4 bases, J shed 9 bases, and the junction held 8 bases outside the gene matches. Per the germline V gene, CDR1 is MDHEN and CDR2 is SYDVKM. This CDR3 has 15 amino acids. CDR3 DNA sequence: TGTGCCAGCAGTTCCCGGACAGGGGGCATCGGTGAGCAGTTCTTC. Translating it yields CASSSRTGGIGEQFF. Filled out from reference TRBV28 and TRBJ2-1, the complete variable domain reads DVKVTQSSRYLVKRTGEKVFLECVQDMDHENMFWYRQDPGLGLRLIYFSYDVKMKEKGDIPEGYSVSREKKERFSLILESASTNQTSMYLCASSSRTGGIGEQFFGPGTRLTVL.

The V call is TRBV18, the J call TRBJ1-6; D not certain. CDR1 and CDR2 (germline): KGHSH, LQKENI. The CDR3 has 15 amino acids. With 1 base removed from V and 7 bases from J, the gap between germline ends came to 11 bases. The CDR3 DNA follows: TGTGCCAGCTCACCACGGATGGGAATCAATTCACCCCTCCACTTT. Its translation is CASSPRMGINSPLHF.

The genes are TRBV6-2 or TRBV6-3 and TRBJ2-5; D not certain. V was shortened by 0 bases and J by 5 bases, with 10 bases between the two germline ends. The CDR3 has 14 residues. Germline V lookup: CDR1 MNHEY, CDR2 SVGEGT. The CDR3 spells CASSYSSPPETQYF. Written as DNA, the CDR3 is TGTGCCAGCAGTTACTCGAGTCCCCCGGAGACCCAGTACTTC.

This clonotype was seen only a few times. Here the CDR3 reads CASSLQIDGQGTYGYTF. In DNA, the CDR3 is TGTGCCAGCAGTTTGCAAATTGACGGACAGGGGACCTATGGCTACACCTTC. The chain couples TRBV27 to TRBJ1-2; 9 positions agree with TRBD1. Germline V gives CDR1 MNHEY, CDR2 SMNVEV (reference sequence). The trim removed 3 bases at V and 4 bases at J, leaving 12 bases unmatched. This CDR3 contains 17 residues.

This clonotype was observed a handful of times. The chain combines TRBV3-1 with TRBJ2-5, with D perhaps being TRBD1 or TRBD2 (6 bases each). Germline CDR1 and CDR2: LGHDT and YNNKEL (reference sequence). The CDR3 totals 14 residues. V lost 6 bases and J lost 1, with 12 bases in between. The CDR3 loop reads CASRREGGQETQYF. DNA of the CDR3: TGTGCCAGCAGGCGGGAAGGGGGCCAAGAGACCCAGTACTTC.

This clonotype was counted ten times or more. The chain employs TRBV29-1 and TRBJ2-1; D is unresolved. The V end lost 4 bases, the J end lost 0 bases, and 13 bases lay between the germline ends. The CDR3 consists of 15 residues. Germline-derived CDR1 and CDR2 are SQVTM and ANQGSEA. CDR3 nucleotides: TGCAGCGTTGTAGGCGGTAAAAGCTCCTACAATGAGCAGTTCTTC. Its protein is CSVVGGKSSYNEQFF.

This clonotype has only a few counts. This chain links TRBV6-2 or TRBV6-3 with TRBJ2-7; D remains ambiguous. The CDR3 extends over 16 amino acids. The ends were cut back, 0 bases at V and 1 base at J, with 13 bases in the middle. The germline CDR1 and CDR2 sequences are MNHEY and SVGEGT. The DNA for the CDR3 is TGTGCCAGCAGTTACTCGACGGAAATTCTTTCCTACGAGCAGTACGTC. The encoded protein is CASSYSTEILSYEQYV.

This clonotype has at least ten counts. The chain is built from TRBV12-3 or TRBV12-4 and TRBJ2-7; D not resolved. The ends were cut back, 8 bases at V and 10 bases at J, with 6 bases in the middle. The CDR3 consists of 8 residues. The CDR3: CASGDQYF. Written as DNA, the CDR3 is TGTGCCAGCGGTGACCAGTACTTC.

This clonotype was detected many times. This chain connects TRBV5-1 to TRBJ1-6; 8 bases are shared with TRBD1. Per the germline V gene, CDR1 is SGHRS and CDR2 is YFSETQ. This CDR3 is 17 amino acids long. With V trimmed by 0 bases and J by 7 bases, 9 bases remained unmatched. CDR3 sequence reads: CASSLGGWRQGNSPLHF. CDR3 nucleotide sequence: TGCGCCAGCAGCTTGGGTGGTTGGCGACAGGGGAATTCACCCCTCCACTTT.

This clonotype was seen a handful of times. The CDR3 region is CSARGDSEQETQYF. CDR3 nucleotides: TGCAGTGCTAGAGGGGACTCAGAGCAAGAGACCCAGTACTTC. J is TRBJ2-5 and V is TRBV20-1, with TRBD2 as a possible D gene (6 bases). This CDR3 is 14 amino acids long. Trimming shortened V by 1 base and J by 2 bases, and 11 bases separated the two germline ends. Looked up from germline, CDR1 is DFQATT and CDR2 is SNEGSKA (reference sequence).

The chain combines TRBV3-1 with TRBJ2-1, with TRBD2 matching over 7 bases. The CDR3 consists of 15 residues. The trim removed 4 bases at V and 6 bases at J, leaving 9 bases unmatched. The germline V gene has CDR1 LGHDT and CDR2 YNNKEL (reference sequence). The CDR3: CASSPRGPSGNEQFF. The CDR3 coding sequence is TGTGCCAGCAGCCCGCGCGGGCCTAGCGGCAATGAGCAGTTCTTC.

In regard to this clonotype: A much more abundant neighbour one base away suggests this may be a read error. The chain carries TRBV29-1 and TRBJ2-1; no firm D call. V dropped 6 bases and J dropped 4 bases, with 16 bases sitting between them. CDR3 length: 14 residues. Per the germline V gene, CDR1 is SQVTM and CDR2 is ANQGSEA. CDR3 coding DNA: TGCAGCGTCACAAAACCTGGGATATACAATGAGCAGTTCTTC. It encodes CSVTKPGIYNEQFF.

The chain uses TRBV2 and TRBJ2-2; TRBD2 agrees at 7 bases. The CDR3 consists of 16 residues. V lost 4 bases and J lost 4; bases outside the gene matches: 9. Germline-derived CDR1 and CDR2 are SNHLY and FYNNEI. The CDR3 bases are TGTGCCAGCAGTGCTCGGCTAGCGGACCCCACCGGGGAGCTGTTTTTT. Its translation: CASSARLADPTGELFF.

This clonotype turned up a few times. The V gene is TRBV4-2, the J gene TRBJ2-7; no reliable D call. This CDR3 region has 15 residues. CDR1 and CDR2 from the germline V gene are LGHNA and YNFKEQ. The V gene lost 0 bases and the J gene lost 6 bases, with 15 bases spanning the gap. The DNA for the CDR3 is TGTGCCAGCAGCCAAGATTCAGGCCACCCTATCGAGCAGTACTTC. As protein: CASSQDSGHPIEQYF.

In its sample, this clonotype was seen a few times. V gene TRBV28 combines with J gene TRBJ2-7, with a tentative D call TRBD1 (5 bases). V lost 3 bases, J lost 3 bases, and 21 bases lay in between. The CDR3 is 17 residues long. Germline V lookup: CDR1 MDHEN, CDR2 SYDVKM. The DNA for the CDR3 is TGTGCCAGCAGTTTCCCCCTCCAGGGAACCGGTGACTACGAGCAGTACTTC. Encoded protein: CASSFPLQGTGDYEQYF.

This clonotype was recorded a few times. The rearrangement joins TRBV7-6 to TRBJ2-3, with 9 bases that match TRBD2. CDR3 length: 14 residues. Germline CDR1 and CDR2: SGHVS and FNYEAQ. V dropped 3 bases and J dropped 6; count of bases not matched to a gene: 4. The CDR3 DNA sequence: TGTGCCAGCAGCTTTATAGCGGGGGCGGATACGCAGTATTTT. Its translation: CASSFIAGADTQYF.